Listed below are T cell receptor beta chains from one sample, sequenced in a study of cytomegalovirus exposure and HLA in healthy donors. TCRdb keeps only in-frame clones here, not all; method: immunoSEQ multiplex PCR. There are 90,000 to 150,000 clones in the sample; roughly four fifths occur only once, and roughly 3.5% lies in the top ten. The sequencing sample was made of PBMCs. The receptors stem from a woman younger than 45 in good health and CMV-seropositive. The conserved cysteine and the conserved F or W are not part of the CDR3 here. A D gene is named only where the DNA matches it firmly.

D gene,V gene,CDR3 length,J gene,CDR3 protein
.,TRBV28,15,TRBJ1-4,ASSWGWEGTGNEKLF
.,TRBV5-1,11,TRBJ1-1,ASSLSRYTEAF
TRBD1,TRBV27,20,TRBJ2-1,ASSPSRLGQGGKISSYNEQF
.,TRBV6-1,13,TRBJ2-3,ASSERAGGPDTQY
.,TRBV2,11,TRBJ1-5,ASSPRIDQPQH
TRBD1,TRBV5-1,13,TRBJ2-1,ASSGGQGAYNEQF
.,TRBV4-3,11,TRBJ2-1,ASSQDFRGEQF
TRBD2,TRBV6-5,13,TRBJ2-3,ASSYVRGGLDTQY
.,TRBV20-1,9,TRBJ2-3,SASRGDTQY
.,TRBV7-9,14,TRBJ2-7,SSSLGGGQSTYEQY
.,TRBV7-8,12,TRBJ1-5,ASSYSRGSQPQH
TRBD2,TRBV5-1,15,TRBJ2-7,ASSLAAGGGGAYEQY
.,TRBV4-1,11,TRBJ1-5,ASSLELRRPQH
TRBD2,TRBV25-1,14,TRBJ2-3,ASIVRSGGPTDTQY
.,TRBV6-5,11,TRBJ1-2,ATGRGQHYGYT
TRBD2,TRBV29-1,14,TRBJ2-3,SATEGRGGYTDTQY
.,TRBV16,11,TRBJ1-6,ASSQKGGSPLH
.,TRBV2,9,TRBJ2-5,ASSAEETQY
.,TRBV11-3,10,TRBJ2-7,ASSSDSYRQY
TRBD2,TRBV7-2,15,TRBJ2-1,ASSSSGGLAGNNEQF
.,TRBV10-3,11,.,AISERQVYEQY
.,TRBV2,12,TRBJ2-2,ASLRGTGTGELF
TRBD1,TRBV7-6,18,TRBJ2-1,ASSLFPAGQGLSSYNEQF
.,TRBV5-6,12,TRBJ2-3,ASSLAESRDTQY
.,TRBV10-3,13,TRBJ1-2,ASSHQAGWSYGYT
.,TRBV7-2,14,TRBJ2-1,ASSLDPLASYNEQF
TRBD1,TRBV18,17,TRBJ1-6,ASSPLGQDRSSYNSPLH
.,TRBV7-8,17,TRBJ1-1,ASSSIIRQSNFVNTEAF
.,TRBV28,13,TRBJ2-1,ASSLGASSYNEQF
TRBD2,TRBV6-1,11,TRBJ2-5,ASSEPGGETQY
.,TRBV5-4,9,TRBJ2-5,ASSNRETQY
.,TRBV7-2,10,TRBJ2-7,ASRGRGPEQY